This T cell receptor beta chain was sequenced during a study of control samples from healthy donors and cancer patients. V was pared by 5 bases and J by 7 bases, with 4 bases of the junction left unmatched. CDR3 size: 14 residues. The germline CDR1 and CDR2 sequences are MNHNY and SVGAGI (reference sequence). Clones were sequenced by immunoSEQ multiplex PCR, and TCRdb holds only the in-frame ones, with some missing. The sample yields about 79,000 clones, 93% seen once. Sequencing used PBMCs. This TCR was sampled from a woman between 40 and 55 years old with lung cancer. V and J are TRBV6-6 and TRBJ1-4, with TRBD1 matching over 10 bases. The CDR3 nucleotides read TGTGCCAGCAGTACCGGGACAGGGGCTGAAAAACTGTTTTTT. Translating gives CASSTGTGAEKLFF.